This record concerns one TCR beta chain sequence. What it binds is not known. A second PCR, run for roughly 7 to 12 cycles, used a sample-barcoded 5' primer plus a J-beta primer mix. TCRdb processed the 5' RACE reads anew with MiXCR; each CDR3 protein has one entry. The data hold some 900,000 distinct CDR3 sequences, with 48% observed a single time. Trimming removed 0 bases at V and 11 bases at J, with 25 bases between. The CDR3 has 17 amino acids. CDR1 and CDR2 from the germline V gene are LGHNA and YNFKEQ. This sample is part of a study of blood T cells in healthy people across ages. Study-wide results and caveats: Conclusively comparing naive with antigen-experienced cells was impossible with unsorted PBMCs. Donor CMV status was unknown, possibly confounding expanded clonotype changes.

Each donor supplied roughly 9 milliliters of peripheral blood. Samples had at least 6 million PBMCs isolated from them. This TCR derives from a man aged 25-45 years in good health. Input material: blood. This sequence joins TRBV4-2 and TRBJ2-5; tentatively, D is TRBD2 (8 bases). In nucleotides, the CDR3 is TGTGCCAGCAGCCAAGAAAATAGCGGGACAGCTTACAATGAGCAGTACTTC. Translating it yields CASSQENSGTAYNEQYF.